This TCR beta chain was sequenced during a study of cytomegalovirus exposure and HLA in healthy donors. Study findings and constraints: Sequencing artifact likely explains a cluster of highly shared sequence variants.

Trimming removed 8 bases at V and 3 bases at J, with 11 bases between. The CDR3 covers 13 residues. Germline V CDR1 and CDR2: MNHNS, SASEGT. Vbeta (60) and Jbeta (13) primers were used in the PCR. TCRdb keeps only in-frame clones here, not all; method: immunoSEQ multiplex PCR. The repertoire holds 130,000 to 150,000 clones, with 65% to 80% as singletons. As for this clone: The antigen is unknown.

V is TRBV6-1 and J is TRBJ1-5; no clear D gene. The sequenced material came from PBMCs. The TCR sequence derives from a man aged 40-49 years in good health and CMV-seropositive. Written as DNA, the CDR3 is TGTGCCAGCCTTTCAGTGGTCAATCAGCCCCAGCATTTT. This translates into CASLSVVNQPQHF.